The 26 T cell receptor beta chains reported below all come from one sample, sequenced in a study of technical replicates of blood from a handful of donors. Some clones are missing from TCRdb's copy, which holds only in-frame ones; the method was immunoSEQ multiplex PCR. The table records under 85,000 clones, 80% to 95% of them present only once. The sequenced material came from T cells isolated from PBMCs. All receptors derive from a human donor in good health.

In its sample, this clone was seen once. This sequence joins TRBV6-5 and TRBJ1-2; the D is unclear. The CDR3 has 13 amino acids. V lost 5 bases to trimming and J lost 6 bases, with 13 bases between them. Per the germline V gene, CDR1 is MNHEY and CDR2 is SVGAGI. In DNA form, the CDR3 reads TGTGCCAGCAGTCCAGGTCCGGGGAATGGCTACACCTTC. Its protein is CASSPGPGNGYTF.

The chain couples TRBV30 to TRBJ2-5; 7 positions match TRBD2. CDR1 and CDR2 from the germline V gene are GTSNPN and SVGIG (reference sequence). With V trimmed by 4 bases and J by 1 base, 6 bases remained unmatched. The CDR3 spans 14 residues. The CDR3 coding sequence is TGTGCCTGGACCTCGACTAGCCCCCAAGAGACCCAGTACTTC. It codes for CAWTSTSPQETQYF.

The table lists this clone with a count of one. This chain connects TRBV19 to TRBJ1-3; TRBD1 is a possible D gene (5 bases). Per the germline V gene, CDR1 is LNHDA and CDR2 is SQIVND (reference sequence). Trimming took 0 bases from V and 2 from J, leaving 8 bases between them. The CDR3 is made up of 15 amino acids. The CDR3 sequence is CASSIDGRAGNTIYF. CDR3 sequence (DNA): TGTGCCAGTAGTATAGATGGCAGGGCTGGAAACACCATATATTTT.

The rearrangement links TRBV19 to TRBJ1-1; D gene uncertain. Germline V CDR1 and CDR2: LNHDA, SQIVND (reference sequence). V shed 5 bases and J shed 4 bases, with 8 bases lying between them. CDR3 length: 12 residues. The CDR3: CASSFLGTEAFF. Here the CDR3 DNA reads TGTGCCAGTAGTTTTCTAGGCACTGAAGCTTTCTTT.

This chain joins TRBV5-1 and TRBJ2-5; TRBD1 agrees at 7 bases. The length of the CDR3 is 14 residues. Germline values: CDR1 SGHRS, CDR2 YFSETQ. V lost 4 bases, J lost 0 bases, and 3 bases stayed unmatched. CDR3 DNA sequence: TGCGCCAGCAGCGGGGACAGCTACCAAGAGACCCAGTACTTC. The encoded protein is CASSGDSYQETQYF.

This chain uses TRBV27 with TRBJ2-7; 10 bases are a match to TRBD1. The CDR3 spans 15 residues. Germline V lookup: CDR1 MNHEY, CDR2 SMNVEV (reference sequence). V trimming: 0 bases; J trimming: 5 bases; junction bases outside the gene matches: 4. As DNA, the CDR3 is TGTGCCAGCAGTTTATCGGGACAGGGGTTCCACGAGCAGTACTTC. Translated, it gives CASSLSGQGFHEQYF.

The CDR3 is CASSLLDNEQFF. The CDR3 DNA sequence: TGTGCCAGCAGCTTACTCGACAATGAGCAGTTCTTC. The J gene is TRBJ2-1, the V gene TRBV7-9; D not resolved. The germline V and J ends were trimmed by 2 bases and 5 bases, with 4 bases remaining between them. Germline loops: CDR1 SEHNR, CDR2 FQNEAQ (reference sequence). The CDR3 has 12 amino acids. Together with reference TRBV7-9 and TRBJ2-1, the CDR3 gives the full variable domain: DTGVSQNPRHKITKRGQNVTFRCDPISEHNRLYWYRQTLGQGPEFLTYFQNEAQLEKSRLLSDRFSAERPKGSFSTLEIQRTEQGDSAMYLCASSLLDNEQFFGPGTRLTVL.

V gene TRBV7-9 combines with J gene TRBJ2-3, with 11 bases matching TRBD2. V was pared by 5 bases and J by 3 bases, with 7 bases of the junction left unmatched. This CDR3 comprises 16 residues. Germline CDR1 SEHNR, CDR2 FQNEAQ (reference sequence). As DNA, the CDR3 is TGTGCCAGCAGCCCATCGACTAGCGGGGTGACAGATACGCAGTATTTT. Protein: CASSPSTSGVTDTQYF.

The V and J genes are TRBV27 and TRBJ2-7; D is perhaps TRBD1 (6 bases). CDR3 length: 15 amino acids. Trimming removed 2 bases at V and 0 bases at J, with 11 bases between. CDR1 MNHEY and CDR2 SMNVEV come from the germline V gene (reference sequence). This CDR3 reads CASSLRADSSYEQYF. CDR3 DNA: TGTGCCAGCAGTTTACGAGCGGACAGCTCCTACGAGCAGTACTTC.

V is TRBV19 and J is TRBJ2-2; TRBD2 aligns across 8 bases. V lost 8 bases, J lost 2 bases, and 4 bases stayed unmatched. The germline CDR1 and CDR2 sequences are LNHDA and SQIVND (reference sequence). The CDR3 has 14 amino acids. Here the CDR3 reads CASETSANTGELFF. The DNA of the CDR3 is TGTGCCAGTGAGACTAGCGCAAACACCGGGGAGCTGTTTTTT. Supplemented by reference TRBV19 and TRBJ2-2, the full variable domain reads DGGITQSPKYLFRKEGQNVTLSCEQNLNHDAMYWYRQDPGQGLRLIYYSQIVNDFQKGDIAEGYSVSREKKESFPLTVTSAQKNPTAFYLCASETSANTGELFFGEGSRLTVL.

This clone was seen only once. The CDR3 loop reads CAWSPTDTQYF. The CDR3 DNA reads as TGTGCCTGGTCTCCCACAGATACGCAGTATTTT. The gene calls are TRBV30 and TRBJ2-3; no firm D call. CDR1 is GTSNPN and CDR2 is SVGIG in the germline V gene (reference sequence). CDR3 size: 11 residues. Trimming removed 5 bases from V and 2 bases from J, with 5 bases in between.

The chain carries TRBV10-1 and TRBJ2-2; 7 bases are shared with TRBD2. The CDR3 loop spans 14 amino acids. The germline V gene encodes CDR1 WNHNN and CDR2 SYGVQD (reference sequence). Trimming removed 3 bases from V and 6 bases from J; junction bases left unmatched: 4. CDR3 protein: CASSEGAGAGELFF. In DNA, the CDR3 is TGCGCCAGCAGTGAAGGGGCGGGAGCCGGGGAGCTGTTTTTT.

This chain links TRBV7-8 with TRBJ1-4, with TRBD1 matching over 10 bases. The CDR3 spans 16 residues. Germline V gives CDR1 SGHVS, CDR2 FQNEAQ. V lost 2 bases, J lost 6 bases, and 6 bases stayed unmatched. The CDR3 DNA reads TGTGCCAGCAGCTTATGGTCCGGGACAGGGGATGAAAAACTGTTTTTT. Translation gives CASSLWSGTGDEKLFF.

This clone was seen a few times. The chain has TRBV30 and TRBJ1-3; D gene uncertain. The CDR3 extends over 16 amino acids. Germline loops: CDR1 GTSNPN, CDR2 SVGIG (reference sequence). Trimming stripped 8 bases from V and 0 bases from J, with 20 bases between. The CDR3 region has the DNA TGTGCCGGCGGCGGCTTGCCGGGTCACTCTGGAAACACCATATATTTT. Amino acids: CAGGGLPGHSGNTIYF. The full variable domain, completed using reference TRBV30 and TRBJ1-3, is SQTIHQWPATLVQPVGSPLSLECTVEGTSNPNLYWYRQAAGRGLQLLFYSVGIGQISSEVPQNLSASRPQDRQFILSSKKLLLSDSGFYLCAGGGLPGHSGNTIYFGEGSWLTVV.

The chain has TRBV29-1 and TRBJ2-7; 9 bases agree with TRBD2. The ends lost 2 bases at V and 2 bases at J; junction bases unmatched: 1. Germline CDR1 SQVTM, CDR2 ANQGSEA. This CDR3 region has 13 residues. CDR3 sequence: CSVEPSGAYEQYF. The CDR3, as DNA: TGCAGCGTTGAACCTAGCGGGGCCTACGAGCAGTACTTC.

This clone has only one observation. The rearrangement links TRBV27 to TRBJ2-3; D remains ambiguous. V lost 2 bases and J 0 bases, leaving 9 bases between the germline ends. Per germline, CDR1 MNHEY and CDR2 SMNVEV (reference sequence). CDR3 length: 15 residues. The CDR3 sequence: CASSLAEFSTDTQYF. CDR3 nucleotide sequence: TGTGCCAGCAGTTTAGCGGAGTTTAGCACAGATACGCAGTATTTT.

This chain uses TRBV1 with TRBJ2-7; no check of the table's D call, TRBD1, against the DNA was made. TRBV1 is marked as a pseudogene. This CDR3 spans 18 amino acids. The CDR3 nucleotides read TGCACCAGCAGCCAAGAGCCTCTCTTGTGCAGGGGATCCTACGAGCAGTACTTC. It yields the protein CTSSQEPLLCRGSYEQYF.

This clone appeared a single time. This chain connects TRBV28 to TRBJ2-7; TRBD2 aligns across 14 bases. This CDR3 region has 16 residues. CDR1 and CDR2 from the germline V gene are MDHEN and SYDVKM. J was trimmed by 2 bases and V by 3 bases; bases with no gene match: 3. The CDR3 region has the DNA TGTGCCAGCAGTTTGCTGACTAGCGGGAGGGCCTACGAGCAGTACTTC. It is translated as CASSLLTSGRAYEQYF.

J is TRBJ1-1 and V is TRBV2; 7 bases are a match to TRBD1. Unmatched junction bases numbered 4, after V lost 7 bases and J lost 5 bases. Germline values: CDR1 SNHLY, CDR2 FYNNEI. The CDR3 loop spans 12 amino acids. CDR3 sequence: CASMAGGTEAFF. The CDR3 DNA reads TGTGCCAGCATGGCAGGGGGGACTGAAGCTTTCTTT.

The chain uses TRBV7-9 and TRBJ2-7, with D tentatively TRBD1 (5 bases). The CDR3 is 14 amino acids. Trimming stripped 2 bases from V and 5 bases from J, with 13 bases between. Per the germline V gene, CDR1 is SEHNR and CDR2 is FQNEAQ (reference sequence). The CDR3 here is CASSLMAGLNEQYF. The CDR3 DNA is TGTGCCAGCAGCTTAATGGCAGGGCTCAACGAGCAGTACTTC.

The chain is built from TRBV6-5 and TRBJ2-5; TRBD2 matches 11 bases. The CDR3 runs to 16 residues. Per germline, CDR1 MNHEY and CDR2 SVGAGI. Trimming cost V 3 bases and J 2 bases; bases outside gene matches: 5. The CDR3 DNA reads TGTGCCAGCAGTTATTCCCTAGCGGGAGGTCAAGAGACCCAGTACTTC. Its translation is CASSYSLAGGQETQYF.

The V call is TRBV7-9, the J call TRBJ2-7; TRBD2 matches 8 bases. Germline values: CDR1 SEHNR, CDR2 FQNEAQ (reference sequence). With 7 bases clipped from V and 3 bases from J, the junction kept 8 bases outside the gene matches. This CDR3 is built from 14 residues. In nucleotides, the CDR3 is TGTGCCAGCAACAGCGGGAGTGCCCACTACGAGCAGTACTTC. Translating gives CASNSGSAHYEQYF. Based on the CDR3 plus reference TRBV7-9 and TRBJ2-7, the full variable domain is DTGVSQNPRHKITKRGQNVTFRCDPISEHNRLYWYRQTLGQGPEFLTYFQNEAQLEKSRLLSDRFSAERPKGSFSTLEIQRTEQGDSAMYLCASNSGSAHYEQYFGPGTRLTVT.

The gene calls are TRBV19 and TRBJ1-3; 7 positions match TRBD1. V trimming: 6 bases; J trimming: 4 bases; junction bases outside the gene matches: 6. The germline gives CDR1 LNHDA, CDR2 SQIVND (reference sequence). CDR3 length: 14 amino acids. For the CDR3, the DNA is TGTGCCAGTAGCACAGGGGCGATGGGAAACACCATATATTTT. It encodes CASSTGAMGNTIYF.

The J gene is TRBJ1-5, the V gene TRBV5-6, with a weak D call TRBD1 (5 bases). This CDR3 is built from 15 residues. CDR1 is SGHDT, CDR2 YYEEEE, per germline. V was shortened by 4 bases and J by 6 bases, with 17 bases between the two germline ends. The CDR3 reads CASSRVGGGSQPQHF. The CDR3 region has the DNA TGTGCCAGCAGCCGAGTCGGGGGGGGGAGTCAGCCCCAGCATTTT.

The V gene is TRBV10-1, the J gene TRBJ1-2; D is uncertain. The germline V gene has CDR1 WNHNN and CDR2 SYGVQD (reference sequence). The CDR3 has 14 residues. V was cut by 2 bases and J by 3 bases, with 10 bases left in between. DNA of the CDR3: TGCGCCAGCAGTGAGGCAGGTATCGACTATGGCTACACCTTC. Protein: CASSEAGIDYGYTF.

DNA of the CDR3: TGTGCCAGCAGTTCAAATGAAAAACTGTTTTTT. Protein product: CASSSNEKLFF. The rearrangement joins TRBV27 to TRBJ1-4; the D is unclear. Germline CDR1 and CDR2: MNHEY and SMNVEV (reference sequence). CDR3 length equals 11 residues. The germline V and J ends were trimmed by 4 bases and 5 bases, with 2 bases remaining between them.